A selection of T cell receptor beta chains follows, all from one sample in a study of CD8 T cells in Susac syndrome. TCRdb recomputed calls from the immunoSEQ multiplex PCR reads with MiXCR, one row per CDR3 protein. This sample has 95,000 to 150,000 distinct CDR3 sequences; about 95% occur once, and the top ten carry about 0.29%. The sample consisted of CD8+ T cells from PBMCs. These receptors came from a human donor with Susac syndrome. The CDR3 runs from the conserved cysteine through the conserved F or W. The D gene is left open where the match is weak. Clone size appears in some rows only: once, few, many, or a class for an expanded clone.

V	size	J	D	CDR3	DNA
TRBV9	once	TRBJ2-5	TRBD2	CASSEGRGREAKETQYF	TGTGCCAGCAGCGAGGGTCGTGGGCGGGAGGCCAAAGAGACCCAGTACTTC
TRBV6-2/TRBV6-3	once	TRBJ1-1	NA	CAIRGRAVDTEAFF	TGTGCGATTCGGGGAAGGGCTGTGGACACTGAAGCTTTCTTT
TRBV4-2	NA	TRBJ2-5	NA	CASRKEGDLETQYF	TGTGCCAGCAGAAAGGAGGGTGACCTCGAGACCCAGTACTTC
TRBV7-9	NA	TRBJ2-7	TRBD1	CASSTTGDSYEQYF	TGTGCCAGCAGCACAACAGGGGACTCCTACGAGCAGTACTTC
TRBV11-2	NA	TRBJ2-3	TRBD1	CASSFDRATDTQYF	TGTGCCAGCAGCTTTGACAGGGCTACAGATACGCAGTATTTT
TRBV4-2	NA	TRBJ2-3	NA	CASSQEGGGGDTQYF	TGTGCCAGCAGCCAAGAGGGGGGCGGAGGAGATACGCAGTATTTT
TRBV29-1	NA	TRBJ2-2	NA	CSVGGAGNTGELFF	TGCAGCGTTGGGGGGGCTGGGAACACCGGGGAGCTGTTTTTT
TRBV13	NA	TRBJ2-7	TRBD1	CASSTRTGGSYEQYF	TGTGCCAGCAGCACCCGGACAGGGGGGTCCTACGAGCAGTACTTC
TRBV4-2	NA	TRBJ2-2	TRBD1	CASSQNTGGGSTGELFF	TGTGCCAGCAGCCAAAATACAGGGGGAGGTTCGACCGGGGAGCTGTTTTTT
TRBV5-1	NA	TRBJ1-6	NA	CASSLDRGRALHF	TGCGCCAGCAGCTTGGATAGGGGAAGGGCCCTCCACTTT
TRBV4-1	NA	TRBJ2-7	NA	CASRDLAAGFYEQYF	TGCGCCAGCAGGGACCTTGCCGCCGGATTCTACGAGCAGTACTTC
TRBV14	NA	TRBJ2-3	TRBD2	CASSHLSGGAKDTQYF	TGTGCCAGCAGCCACCTTTCCGGGGGGGCCAAAGATACGCAGTATTTT
TRBV30	NA	TRBJ2-7	NA	CAWRLWANEQYF	TGTGCCTGGAGGCTTTGGGCCAACGAGCAGTACTTC
TRBV3-1	NA	TRBJ2-1	TRBD1	CASSQVRTGDNEQFF	TGTGCCAGCAGCCAAGTGCGGACAGGGGATAATGAGCAGTTCTTC
TRBV9	NA	TRBJ1-4	NA	CASSPRTEDNEKLFF	TGTGCCAGCAGCCCGCGGACAGAAGATAATGAAAAACTGTTTTTT
TRBV14	NA	TRBJ1-4	NA	CASSQTGTVRLNEKLFF	TGTGCCAGCAGCCAAACCGGGACGGTGAGACTTAATGAAAAACTGTTTTTT
TRBV29-1	NA	TRBJ2-7	NA	CSVLPDGSYEQYF	TGCAGCGTCCTCCCGGACGGCTCCTACGAGCAGTACTTC
TRBV2	NA	TRBJ1-5	NA	CASSEGRTYQPQHF	TGTGCCAGCAGTGAGGGTCGGACTTATCAGCCCCAGCATTTT
TRBV5-4	once	TRBJ2-4	TRBD2	CASSLGGGYAYF	TGTGCCAGCAGCTTGGGGGGGGGATACGCGTACTTC
TRBV15	NA	TRBJ1-1	TRBD1	CATSRDMRTGYEAFF	TGTGCCACCAGCAGAGATATGAGGACAGGATATGAAGCTTTCTTT
TRBV29-1	NA	TRBJ1-1	NA	CSVEEGNRATEAFF	TGCAGCGTTGAAGAGGGGAACAGGGCAACTGAAGCTTTCTTT
TRBV6-5	NA	TRBJ2-1	TRBD1	CASSDQGQGLAEQFF	TGTGCCAGCAGTGACCAGGGACAGGGGCTTGCTGAGCAGTTCTTC
TRBV20-1	NA	TRBJ1-2	TRBD1	CSARNRDSYGYTF	TGCAGTGCTAGAAACCGGGACAGCTATGGCTACACCTTC
TRBV2	NA	TRBJ2-7	NA	CASSEEAVGYHEQYF	TGTGCCAGCAGTGAAGAAGCAGTCGGCTACCACGAGCAGTACTTC
TRBV30	NA	TRBJ2-5	NA	CAWSSVSSGETQYF	TGTGCCTGGAGTTCCGTTAGTTCCGGGGAGACCCAGTACTTC
TRBV2	few	TRBJ2-7	NA	CASSDQGYEQYF	TGTGCCAGCAGTGACCAGGGTTACGAGCAGTACTTC
TRBV27	NA	TRBJ1-1	TRBD1	CASSLGRGGTEAFF	TGTGCCAGCAGTTTAGGCAGGGGGGGGACTGAAGCTTTCTTT
TRBV7-7	NA	TRBJ2-7	NA	CASSKGPGSYEQYF	TGTGCCAGCAGTAAGGGCCCCGGCTCCTACGAGCAGTACTTC
TRBV19	NA	TRBJ1-1	TRBD1	CASSTRGLGAEAFF	TGTGCCAGTAGTACCAGGGGGCTGGGCGCTGAAGCTTTCTTT
TRBV20-1	NA	TRBJ2-7	NA	CSAREASSYEQYF	TGCAGTGCTAGAGAGGCCAGCTCCTACGAGCAGTACTTC
TRBV6-2/TRBV6-3	NA	TRBJ2-7	TRBD1	CASSYEIATGYYEQYF	TGTGCCAGCAGTTACGAGATCGCGACAGGGTACTACGAGCAGTACTTC
TRBV9	NA	TRBJ2-1	NA	CASSGAGGGYEQFF	TGTGCCAGCAGCGGGGCAGGGGGAGGCTATGAGCAGTTCTTC
TRBV3-1	NA	TRBJ2-3	TRBD2	CASSHGTSGGDTQYF	TGTGCCAGCAGCCATGGGACTAGCGGGGGAGATACGCAGTATTTT
TRBV7-2	NA	TRBJ2-1	TRBD2	CASSSTARGEENEQFF	TGTGCCAGCAGCTCCACAGCCCGGGGGGAGGAAAATGAGCAGTTCTTC
TRBV30	NA	TRBJ2-7	TRBD1	CAWRKFSTGSHEQYF	TGTGCCTGGAGGAAATTCTCGACAGGGTCCCACGAGCAGTACTTC
TRBV5-1	NA	TRBJ2-1	NA	CASSLTGLTYNEQFF	TGCGCCAGCAGCTTGACAGGGCTAACCTACAATGAGCAGTTCTTC
TRBV12-3/TRBV12-4	NA	TRBJ2-2	NA	CASTPLGSGELFF	TGTGCCAGCACCCCCCTGGGCTCCGGGGAGCTGTTTTTT
TRBV9	NA	TRBJ2-2	NA	CASSVKGFIGELFF	TGTGCCAGCAGCGTAAAGGGTTTTATCGGGGAGCTGTTTTTT
TRBV5-4	NA	TRBJ2-7	TRBD2	CASSSPGTSAEQYF	TGTGCCAGCAGCTCCCCCGGGACTAGCGCCGAGCAGTACTTC
TRBV30	NA	TRBJ1-2	NA	CAWSVRGDGYTF	TGTGCCTGGAGTGTGCGGGGGGATGGCTACACCTTC
TRBV19	once	TRBJ1-2	TRBD1	CASSQHRDRVQSYGYTF	TGTGCCAGTAGTCAGCACCGGGACAGGGTTCAGAGCTATGGCTACACCTTC
TRBV6-6	NA	TRBJ2-3	NA	CATKGGGDTQYF	TGTGCCACAAAAGGGGGGGGTGATACGCAGTATTTT